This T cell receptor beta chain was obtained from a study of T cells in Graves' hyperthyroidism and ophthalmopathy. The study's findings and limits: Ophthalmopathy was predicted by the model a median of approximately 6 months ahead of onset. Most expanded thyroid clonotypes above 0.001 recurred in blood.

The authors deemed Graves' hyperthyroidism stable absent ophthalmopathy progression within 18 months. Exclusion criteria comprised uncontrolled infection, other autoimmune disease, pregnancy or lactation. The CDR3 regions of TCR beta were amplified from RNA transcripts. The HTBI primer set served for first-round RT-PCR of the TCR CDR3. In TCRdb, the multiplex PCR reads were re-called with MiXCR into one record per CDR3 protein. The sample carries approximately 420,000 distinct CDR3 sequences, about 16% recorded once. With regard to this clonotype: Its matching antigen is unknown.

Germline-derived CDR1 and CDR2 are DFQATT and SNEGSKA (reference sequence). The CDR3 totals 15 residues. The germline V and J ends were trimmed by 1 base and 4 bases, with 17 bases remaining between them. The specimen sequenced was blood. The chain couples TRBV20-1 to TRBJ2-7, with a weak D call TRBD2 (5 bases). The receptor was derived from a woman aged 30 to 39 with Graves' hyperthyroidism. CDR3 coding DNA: TGCAGTGCTAGAGTCCTCGGGGTTCTTGAATACGAGCAGTACTTC. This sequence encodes CSARVLGVLEYEQYF.